This TCR beta chain was sequenced for a study of chemoradiotherapy in HPV16-positive cancers. Findings and caveats of the study: For HPV16-positive patients, expanding HPV-responsive T cells associated with longer recurrence-free survival. Candidate HPV-specific clones and E7-related TCR motifs grew in tumor during treatment.

Germline V gene data show CDR1 as SGHRS and CDR2 as YFSETQ. The length of the CDR3 is 12 residues. Trimming removed 8 bases at V and 7 bases at J, with 13 bases between. TCRdb keeps only in-frame clones here, not all; method: immunoSEQ multiplex PCR. In the table there are 8,000 to 10,000 clones, roughly 81% of which are singletons. As to this clone: The antigen is undetermined.

The starting material was tumor tissue, obtained from a patient who underwent chemoradiotherapy. The rearrangement links TRBV5-1 to TRBJ2-1; TRBD1 is a possible D gene (5 bases). This sequence was found in a human donor with HPV-associated anogenital cancer. This CDR3 reads CASRGETNEQFF. The DNA of the CDR3 is TGCGCCAGTAGGGGCGAAACGAATGAGCAGTTCTTC.